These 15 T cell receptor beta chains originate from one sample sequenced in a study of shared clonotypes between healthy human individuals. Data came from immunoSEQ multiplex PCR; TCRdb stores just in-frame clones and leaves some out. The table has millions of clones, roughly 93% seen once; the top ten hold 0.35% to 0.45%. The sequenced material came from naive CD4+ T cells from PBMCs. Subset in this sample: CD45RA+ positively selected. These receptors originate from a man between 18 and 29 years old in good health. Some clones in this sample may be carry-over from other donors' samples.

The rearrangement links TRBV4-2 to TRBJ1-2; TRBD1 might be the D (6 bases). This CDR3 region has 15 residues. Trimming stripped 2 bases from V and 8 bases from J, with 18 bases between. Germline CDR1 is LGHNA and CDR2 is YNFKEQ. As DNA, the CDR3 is TGTGCCAGCAGCCAAAAAGAAGGACGGGGGCAGGGCTACACCTTC. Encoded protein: CASSQKEGRGQGYTF.

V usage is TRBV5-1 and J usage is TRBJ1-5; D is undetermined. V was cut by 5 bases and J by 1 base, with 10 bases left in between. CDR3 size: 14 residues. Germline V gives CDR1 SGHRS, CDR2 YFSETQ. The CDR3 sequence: CASRPDVSNQPQHF. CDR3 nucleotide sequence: TGCGCCAGCAGGCCTGATGTCAGCAATCAGCCCCAGCATTTT.

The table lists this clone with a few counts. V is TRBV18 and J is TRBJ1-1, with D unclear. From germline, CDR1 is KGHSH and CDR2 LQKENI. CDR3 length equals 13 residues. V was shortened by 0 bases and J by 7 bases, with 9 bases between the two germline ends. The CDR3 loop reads CASSPPSSNEAFF. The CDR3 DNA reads TGTGCCAGCTCACCACCGTCGAGCAATGAAGCTTTCTTT.

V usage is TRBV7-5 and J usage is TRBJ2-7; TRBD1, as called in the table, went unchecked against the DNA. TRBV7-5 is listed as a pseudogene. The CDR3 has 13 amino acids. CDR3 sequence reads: CARSDRVVSEQYF. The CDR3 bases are TGTGCCAGAAGCGACAGGGTTGTCTCCGAGCAGTACTTC.

The DNA of the CDR3 is TGTGCCTGGAGTCTGACAGGGGCGAACACTGAAGCTTTCTTT. Encoded protein: CAWSLTGANTEAFF. This chain links TRBV30 with TRBJ1-1, with 8 bases matching TRBD1. Trimming at V came to 2 bases and at J to 1 base, leaving 3 bases not matched to a gene. This CDR3 is built from 14 residues. The V gene's germline CDR1 is GTSNPN and CDR2 SVGIG (reference sequence).

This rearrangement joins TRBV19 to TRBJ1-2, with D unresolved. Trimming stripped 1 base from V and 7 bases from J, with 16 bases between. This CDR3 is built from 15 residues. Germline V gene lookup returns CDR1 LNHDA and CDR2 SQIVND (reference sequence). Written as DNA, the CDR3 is TGTGCCAGTAGTATAGTTCATGGTGCGGGATCTGGCTACACCTTC. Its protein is CASSIVHGAGSGYTF.

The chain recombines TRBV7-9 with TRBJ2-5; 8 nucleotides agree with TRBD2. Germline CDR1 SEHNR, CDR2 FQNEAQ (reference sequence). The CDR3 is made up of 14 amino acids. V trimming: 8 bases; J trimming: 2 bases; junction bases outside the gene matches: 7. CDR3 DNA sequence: TGTGCCAGCGGGGGCGGGAGGAGGCAAGAGACCCAGTACTTC. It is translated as CASGGGRRQETQYF.

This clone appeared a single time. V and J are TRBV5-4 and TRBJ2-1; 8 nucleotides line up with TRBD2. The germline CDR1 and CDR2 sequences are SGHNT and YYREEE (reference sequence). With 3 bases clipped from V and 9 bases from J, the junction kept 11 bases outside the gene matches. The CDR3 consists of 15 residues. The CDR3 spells CASSSSGTSVSEQFF. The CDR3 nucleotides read TGTGCCAGCAGCTCCTCCGGGACTAGTGTCAGTGAGCAGTTCTTC.

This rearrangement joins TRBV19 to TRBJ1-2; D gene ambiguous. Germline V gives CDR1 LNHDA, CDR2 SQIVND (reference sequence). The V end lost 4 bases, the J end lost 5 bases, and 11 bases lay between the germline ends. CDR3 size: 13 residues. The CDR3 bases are TGTGCCAGTAGTACAGGACTGGGGTATGGCTACACCTTC. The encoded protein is CASSTGLGYGYTF.

CDR3 protein: CASSRTGGYNGELFF. The CDR3, as DNA: TGTGCCAGCAGTCGGACAGGCGGGTATAACGGGGAGCTGTTTTTT. The genes are TRBV2 and TRBJ2-2; 7 positions match TRBD1. This CDR3 has 15 amino acids. V was clipped by 5 bases and J by 7 bases; unmatched bases: 10. From germline, CDR1 is SNHLY and CDR2 FYNNEI. Full variable domain (outside the CDR3, taken from reference TRBV2 and TRBJ2-2): EPEVTQTPSHQVTQMGQEVILRCVPISNHLYFYWYRQILGQKVEFLVSFYNNEISEKSEIFDDQFSVERPDGSNFTLKIRSTKLEDSAMYFCASSRTGGYNGELFFGEGSRLTVL.

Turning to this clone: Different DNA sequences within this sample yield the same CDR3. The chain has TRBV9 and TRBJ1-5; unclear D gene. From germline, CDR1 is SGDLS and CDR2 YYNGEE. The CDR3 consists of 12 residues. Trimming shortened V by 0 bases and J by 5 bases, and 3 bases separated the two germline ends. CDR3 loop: CASSVGYQPQHF. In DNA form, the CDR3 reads TGTGCCAGCAGCGTAGGTTATCAGCCCCAGCATTTT.

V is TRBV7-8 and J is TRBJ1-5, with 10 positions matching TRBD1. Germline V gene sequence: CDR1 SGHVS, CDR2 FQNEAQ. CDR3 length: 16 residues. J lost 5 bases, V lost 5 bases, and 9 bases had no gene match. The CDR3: CASSRRDRGSYQPQHF. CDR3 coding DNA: TGTGCCAGCAGCCGACGGGACAGGGGATCTTATCAGCCCCAGCATTTT. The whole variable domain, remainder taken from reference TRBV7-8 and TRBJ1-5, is GAGVSQSPRYKVAKRGQDVALRCDPISGHVSLFWYQQALGQGPEFLTYFQNEAQLDKSGLPSDRFFAERPEGSVSTLKIQRTQQEDSAVYLCASSRRDRGSYQPQHFGDGTRLSIL.

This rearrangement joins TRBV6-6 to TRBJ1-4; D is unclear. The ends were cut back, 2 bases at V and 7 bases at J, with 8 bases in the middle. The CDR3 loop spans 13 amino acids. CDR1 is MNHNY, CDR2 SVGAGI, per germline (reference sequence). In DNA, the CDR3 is TGTGCCAGCAGTTACGGGAGGCCTGAAAAACTGTTTTTT. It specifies CASSYGRPEKLFF.

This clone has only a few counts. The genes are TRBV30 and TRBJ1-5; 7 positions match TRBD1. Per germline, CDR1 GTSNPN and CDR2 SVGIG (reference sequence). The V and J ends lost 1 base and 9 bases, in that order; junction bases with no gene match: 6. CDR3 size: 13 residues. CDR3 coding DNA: TGTGCCTGGAGTGGTGACAGGGAGATGCCCCAGCATTTT. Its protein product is CAWSGDREMPQHF.

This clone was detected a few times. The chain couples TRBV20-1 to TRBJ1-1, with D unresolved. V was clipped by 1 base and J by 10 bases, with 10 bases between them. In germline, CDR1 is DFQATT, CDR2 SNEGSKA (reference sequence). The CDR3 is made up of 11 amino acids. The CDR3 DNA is TGCAGTGCTAGAGGGTCATTGGGAGCTTTCTTT. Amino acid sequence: CSARGSLGAFF.